These 2 T cell receptor beta chains came from one sample sequenced in a study of tumor-infiltrating lymphocytes in primary liver carcinoma. TCR beta cDNA came from around 0.5 ug total RNA, primed with a constant-region primer. Employing slightly modified ARM-PCR, three nested multiplex PCR rounds were run, and these gave rise to the TCR beta libraries. Amplification in the first two PCR rounds was performed using TRBV1-TRBV30 forward primers and a C-beta reverse primer for around 11 cycles each. MiXCR, run by TCRdb on the multiplex PCR reads, gives a single entry per CDR3 protein. The data show 150,000 to 200,000 distinct CDR3 sequences, around three fifths seen once. Unsorted whole blood supplied the blood RNA, and germline DNA was isolated too. Sample: peripheral blood. The receptors were sampled from a woman aged 55-69 years with primary liver carcinoma and hepatitis B virus infection.

The J gene is TRBJ2-1, the V gene TRBV5-5; 12 nucleotides match TRBD2. The germline V gene encodes CDR1 SGHKS and CDR2 YYEKEE (reference sequence). The CDR3 contains 18 residues. J was trimmed by 0 bases and V by 2 bases; bases with no gene match: 6. The chain's CDR3 is CASSLLVTSGSSYNEQFF. The CDR3 DNA reads as TGTGCCAGCAGCTTATTAGTGACTAGCGGGAGCTCCTACAATGAGCAGTTCTTC.

With respect to this clonotype: A much larger clone lies one base from this, so it may be a read error. V and J are TRBV6-1 and TRBJ2-1; D is undetermined. Germline V gene data show CDR1 as MNHNS and CDR2 as SASEGT. The CDR3 has 13 amino acids. CDR3 sequence reads: CASSEVDWNEQLF. For the CDR3, the DNA is TGTGCCAGCAGTGAAGTAGATTGGAATGAGCAGTTATTC.